This T cell receptor beta chain was sequenced for a study of PD-1 blockade in mismatch repair-deficient tumors. Study-wide context: All were previously treated, progressing patients with 12 mismatch repair-deficient cancer types. Study results and caveats: Tumor-resident clones, often undetectable pretreatment in blood, expanded then contracted after pembrolizumab.

With regard to this clone: Its matching antigen is unknown.

Trimming left V 2 bases short and J 0 bases short, with 19 bases between. The CDR3 sequence is 18 residues long. Clones were read by immunoSEQ multiplex PCR, and TCRdb kept only the in-frame ones, dropping some. The profile covers some 120,000 clones, with about nine tenths appearing a single time and about 11% taken by the ten largest. PCR or immunohistochemistry showed mismatch repair deficiency in every enrolled patient. TCR sequencing covered three patients who responded to pembrolizumab. Sequencing was performed on peripheral blood, taken roughly 70 weeks after starting pembrolizumab. V is TRBV5-7 and J is TRBJ2-3; weak D call: TRBD2 (5 bases). TRBV5-7 is identified as an open reading frame with a role that is uncertain. The clonotype was recovered from an adult with mismatch repair-deficient cancer. CDR3 in amino acids: CASSLVLREKPSTDTQYF. CDR3 DNA: TGTGCCAGCAGCTTAGTGCTCCGGGAAAAACCTAGCACAGATACGCAGTATTTT.